This is a list of T cell receptor beta chains from one sample in a study of shared clonotypes between healthy human individuals. The assay was immunoSEQ multiplex PCR, and TCRdb's table has in-frame clones only and misses some. The sample yields about 2 million clones, about 95% seen once. Sequences were obtained from naive CD8+ T cells sorted from blood. These receptor sequences come from a man aged 18-30 years in good health. Both conserved end residues are part of each CDR3.

>TRBV5-6|TRBJ2-7|13
CASSFWTDYEQYF
>TRBV9|TRBJ2-7|12
CASSRDSHEQYF
>TRBV2|TRBJ2-7|15
CASSAQTGMPNEQYF
>TRBV5-1|TRBJ2-3|14
CASSLEVFGDTQYF
>TRBV10-1|TRBJ2-1|16
CASSERLAGLYNEQFF
>TRBV7-9|TRBJ2-5|15
CASSLLLGPGETQYF
>TRBV7-9|TRBJ2-7|13
CASSPRASYEQYF
>TRBV15|TRBJ2-1|15
CATSRDPTSYNEQFF
>TRBV4-3|TRBJ1-5|16
CASSQDLNGRHQPQHF
>TRBV5-1|TRBJ2-1|18
CASSLVSGGVFPYNEQFF
>TRBV4-3|TRBJ2-1|15
CASSPTSGNPNEQFF
>TRBV30|TRBJ1-1|11
CAWSVGAEAFF
>TRBV10-1|TRBJ2-1|15
CASSEGGSMENEQFF
>TRBV6-5|TRBJ2-7|15
CASSYSYRADYEQYF
>TRBV7-8|TRBJ2-7|13
CASIGPPGYEQYF
>TRBV5-6|TRBJ2-7|16
CASSLGQGQRVYEQYF
>TRBV6-5|TRBJ1-1|13
CASSPDPNTEAFF
>TRBV27|TRBJ1-4|13
CASGDSGNEKLFF
>TRBV6-1|TRBJ2-7|15
CASSGPGQGSYEQYF
>TRBV11-2|TRBJ1-5|18
CASSLGGAGALSNQPQHF
>TRBV6-6|TRBJ2-3|14
CATLLGTGPDTQYF
>TRBV6-1|TRBJ2-7|13
CASSEVGGYEQYF
>TRBV15|TRBJ2-7|13
CATSTNGGSEQYF
>TRBV5-1|TRBJ1-1|15
CASSLAWQGDTEAFF
>TRBV5-5|TRBJ2-1|13
CASSLGGANEQFF
>TRBV7-2|TRBJ2-7|16
CASSAEERASAYEQYF
>TRBV11-2|TRBJ2-1|15
CASNDRARRGNEQFF